Each of the 11 T cell receptor beta chains below was sequenced from the same sample in a study of CD8+ T cells in alopecia areata. Treatment meaning: oral pan-JAK inhibitor, 5-10 mg twice daily. Isolated RNA was reverse transcribed into cDNA used as the sequencing template. TCRdb keeps only in-frame clones here, not all; method: immunoSEQ multiplex PCR. The sample includes nearly 110,000 clones, 84% of them seen just once. The sequencing here drew on CD8+ T cells sorted from blood, taken at week 24, from a patient treated with tofacitinib. These TCRs come from a human donor with alopecia areata.

The chain recombines TRBV7-9 with TRBJ1-2, with 9 bases identical to TRBD1. Per germline, CDR1 SEHNR and CDR2 FQNEAQ (reference sequence). Trimming removed 4 bases from V and 6 bases from J; junction bases left unmatched: 3. The CDR3 is 13 residues long. CDR3 coding DNA: TGTGCCAGCAGCTCTGACAGGGGGAATGGCTACACCTTC. Encoded protein: CASSSDRGNGYTF. Complete variable domain (other parts from reference TRBV7-9 and TRBJ1-2): DTGVSQNPRHKITKRGQNVTFRCDPISEHNRLYWYRQTLGQGPEFLTYFQNEAQLEKSRLLSDRFSAERPKGSFSTLEIQRTEQGDSAMYLCASSSDRGNGYTFGSGTRLTVV.

The rearrangement links TRBV6-5 to TRBJ2-3, with 12 bases lining up with TRBD2. Germline V CDR1 and CDR2: MNHEY, SVGAGI. There are 15 residues in the CDR3. V gave up 6 bases and J gave up 5 bases; unmatched junction bases: 6. DNA of the CDR3: TGTGCCAGCAGATCTAGCGGGGGGGCTGTAGATACGCAGTATTTT. This gives the protein CASRSSGGAVDTQYF.

Concerning this clone: Sequence at one end of the junction differs from germline and may be a read error. The chain recombines TRBV20-1 with TRBJ1-2, with D perhaps TRBD1 (5 bases). Germline V gene data show CDR1 as DFQATT and CDR2 as SNEGSKA (reference sequence). This CDR3 is built from 11 residues. The CDR3 region has the DNA TGCAGTGCTGTGACGGGACCCGGCTTCACCTTC. This translates into CSAVTGPGFTF.

The chain couples TRBV5-1 to TRBJ1-2; D may be TRBD1 (5 bases). Between the trimmed V and J ends, which lost 4 bases and 3 bases, there was a span of 13 bases. This CDR3 region has 14 residues. Germline loops: CDR1 SGHRS, CDR2 YFSETQ. The CDR3 reads CASSGPGTDYGYTF. CDR3 nucleotides: TGCGCCAGCAGCGGGCCAGGGACGGACTATGGCTACACCTTC. Together with reference TRBV5-1 and TRBJ1-2, the CDR3 gives the full variable domain: KAGVTQTPRYLIKTRGQQVTLSCSPISGHRSVSWYQQTPGQGLQFLFEYFSETQRNKGNFPGRFSGRQFSNSRSEMNVSTLELGDSALYLCASSGPGTDYGYTFGSGTRLTVV.

The V gene is TRBV7-2, the J gene TRBJ1-1, with D possibly TRBD1 on 5 matching bases. The CDR3 sequence is 15 residues long. CDR1 and CDR2 from the germline V gene are SGHTA and FQGNSA. V was trimmed by 11 bases and J by 6 bases, leaving 25 bases between them. Here the CDR3 reads CAQTKAWGEDSEAFF. Written as DNA, the CDR3 is TGTGCCCAGACCAAAGCTTGGGGGGAAGACTCTGAAGCTTTCTTT. Together with reference TRBV7-2 and TRBJ1-1, the CDR3 gives the full variable domain: GAGVSQSPSNKVTEKGKDVELRCDPISGHTALYWYRQSLGQGLEFLIYFQGNSAPDKSGLPSDRFSAERTGGSVSTLTIQRTQQEDSAVYLCAQTKAWGEDSEAFFGQGTRLTVV.

The chain links TRBV7-2 to TRBJ2-7; D gene unclear. The CDR3 runs 15 residues. Germline V lookup: CDR1 SGHTA, CDR2 FQGNSA. Trimming cost V 5 bases and J 0 bases, with 14 bases left between them. CDR3 amino acids: CASSPTVSSSYEQYF. The CDR3 DNA follows: TGTGCCAGCAGCCCCACTGTTTCCAGCTCCTACGAGCAGTACTTC.

The V gene is TRBV30, the J gene TRBJ1-2, with TRBD1 matching 9 bases. The CDR3 is made up of 14 amino acids. V trimming: 1 base; J trimming: 7 bases; junction bases outside the gene matches: 7. Germline loops: CDR1 GTSNPN, CDR2 SVGIG (reference sequence). The chain's CDR3 is CAWSATGGTGGYTF. For the CDR3, the DNA is TGTGCCTGGAGTGCGACAGGGGGGACCGGTGGCTACACCTTC.

This chain connects TRBV29-1 to TRBJ2-3; no firm D call. The CDR3 has 13 amino acids. The V end lost 3 bases, the J end lost 0 bases, and 7 bases lay between the germline ends. The germline CDR1 and CDR2 sequences are SQVTM and ANQGSEA. The CDR3 loop reads CSVEASSTDTQYF. CDR3 DNA: TGCAGCGTTGAGGCGTCGAGCACAGATACGCAGTATTTT.

This chain joins TRBV7-2 and TRBJ2-5; tentative D call: TRBD2 (5 bases). Germline CDR1 SGHTA, CDR2 FQGNSA. This CDR3 has 12 amino acids. Deletions cut 6 bases from V and 4 bases from J, with 9 bases between. CDR3 sequence (DNA): TGTGCCAGCAGTGGACTCCCAGAGACCCAGTACTTC. Translating it yields CASSGLPETQYF.

This chain connects TRBV19 to TRBJ1-1; D gene uncertain. The germline gives CDR1 LNHDA, CDR2 SQIVND (reference sequence). The CDR3 runs to 11 residues. The V end lost 8 bases, the J end lost 6 bases, and 10 bases lay between the germline ends. CDR3 residues: CASPERPEAFF. CDR3 nucleotides: TGTGCCAGTCCCGAGCGTCCTGAAGCTTTCTTT.

Notes on this clone: The same CDR3 is also encoded by other DNA sequences in this sample. This rearrangement joins TRBV7-9 to TRBJ2-1, with unresolved D. The V and J ends lost 1 base and 4 bases respectively, with 2 bases between them. Germline V gives CDR1 SEHNR, CDR2 FQNEAQ (reference sequence). This CDR3 region has 12 residues. CDR3: CASSLVYNEQFF. CDR3 sequence (DNA): TGTGCCAGCAGCTTAGTGTACAATGAGCAGTTCTTC.